This TCR beta chain derives from a study of metastatic and nonmetastatic thyroid tumors (dated by TCRdb to 2020 to 2022). Notes on the research overall: Repertoires from peripheral blood and from tumor or nodule tissue samples of malignant and benign thyroid patients were compared.

Of note for this clone: The target of this receptor is not known. No qualities accompany the bases; no much larger clone lies one base away.

The library was made by PCR. Reads for this sample came from an Illumina HiSeq 4000. High-throughput sequencing was used to profile the TCR beta-chain CDR3 region of each patient. The authors' pipeline ran thus. CDR3 differences across clinicopathological groups were used to build a classifier for discriminating distant-metastatic papillary thyroid cancer patients. To measure repertoire diversity the researchers used the Shannon index, while the Morisita-Horn index served to gauge how similar the tumor and blood repertoires were. Using fastp at Q25 and MiXCR, TCRdb reprocessed the public reads and kept productive beta chains. The V and J calls, along with clone size, are taken from TCRdb and not from the paper's own processing. The sample yields some 52,000 clones; more than 15% were counted once. The ten largest clonotypes hold 2.5% to 3% of the sample. No treatment had been received by any patient before thyroid surgery. The study retrospectively analysed patient clinical samples collected from the early 2010s to the late 2010s using T-cell receptor beta sequencing.

Study-level results and caveats: In both blood and tumor samples, malignant tumors were reported to have significantly higher TCR beta diversity than benign nodules.

Inclusive of the bounding cysteine and phenylalanine, the CDR3 is 16 residues long. The sequence is cut down to CDR3 DNA, 48 bases in frame from base 1. V and J are truncated by 5 bases and 3 bases respectively, leaving an intervening sequence of 19 bases. Looking up the germline V gene yields CDR1 MDHEN and CDR2 SYDVKM. Sequencing was done on a sample of blood. The chain couples TRBV28 to TRBJ1-1; confidence is insufficient to name the D gene. The sequence came from a female donor with papillary thyroid cancer or a benign thyroid nodule (not recorded which). Some clones in this sample may be carry-over from other donors' samples. The DNA sequence is given as TGTGCCAGCAGTCTCTTCCGGGGTGCAATGGACACTGAAGCTTTCTTT. Its protein reads: CASSLFRGAMDTEAFF.